This entry features one T cell receptor beta chain sequence. Assay: immunoSEQ multiplex PCR; the TCRdb copy retains only in-frame clones and omits some. The profile shows 340,000 or so clones, around 86% of them singletons. This entry belongs to a study of blood T cell repertoires in COVID-19. Trimming removed 4 bases from V and 3 bases from J; junction bases left unmatched: 14. The CDR3 is 18 amino acids. Germline CDR1 reads LGHNA; CDR2 reads YSLEER. The source is a middle-aged woman with acute COVID-19. What was sequenced was PBMCs or T cells enriched from blood (not recorded which). The chain employs TRBV4-3 and TRBJ2-3; 9 bases agree with TRBD2. The CDR3 DNA reads as TGCGCCAGCAGCCGGGTTCCGGGACTAGCAGACAAAACAGATACGCAGTATTTT. This translates into CASSRVPGLADKTDTQYF.